These 2 T cell receptor beta chains came from one sample sequenced in a study of glioma-infiltrating T cells after dendritic cell vaccination. The method was immunoSEQ multiplex PCR; TCRdb's version includes in-frame clones alone and lacks a portion of them. The sample comprises around 100,000 clones, around four fifths of which are singletons, and roughly 6.8% rests with the top ten. The time point is: after dendritic cell vaccination, including at tumor progression/relapse. This material consisted of blood, taken after dendritic cell vaccination. Source of these receptors: a human donor with glioblastoma.

The table lists this clone with a count of one. CDR3 nucleotides: TGTGCCAGCAGCTTAGATGCGGGCCCAGGGGTAGCCAAAAACATTCAGTACTTC. Residues: CASSLDAGPGVAKNIQYF. V usage is TRBV11-2 and J usage is TRBJ2-4; tentatively, D is TRBD1 (6 bases). The CDR3 length is 18 residues. The germline V gene encodes CDR1 SGHAT and CDR2 FQNNGV. Trimming removed 0 bases at V and 0 bases at J, with 15 bases between.

This CDR3 is CASSAGTGSADTQYF. The CDR3 nucleotides read TGTGCCAGCAGCGCCGGGACAGGGAGCGCAGATACGCAGTATTTT. The chain has TRBV9 and TRBJ2-3, with 9 bases aligning to TRBD1. V shed 3 bases and J 4 bases; nucleotides not matched to a gene: 6. This CDR3 has 15 residues. The germline CDR1 and CDR2 sequences are SGDLS and YYNGEE.